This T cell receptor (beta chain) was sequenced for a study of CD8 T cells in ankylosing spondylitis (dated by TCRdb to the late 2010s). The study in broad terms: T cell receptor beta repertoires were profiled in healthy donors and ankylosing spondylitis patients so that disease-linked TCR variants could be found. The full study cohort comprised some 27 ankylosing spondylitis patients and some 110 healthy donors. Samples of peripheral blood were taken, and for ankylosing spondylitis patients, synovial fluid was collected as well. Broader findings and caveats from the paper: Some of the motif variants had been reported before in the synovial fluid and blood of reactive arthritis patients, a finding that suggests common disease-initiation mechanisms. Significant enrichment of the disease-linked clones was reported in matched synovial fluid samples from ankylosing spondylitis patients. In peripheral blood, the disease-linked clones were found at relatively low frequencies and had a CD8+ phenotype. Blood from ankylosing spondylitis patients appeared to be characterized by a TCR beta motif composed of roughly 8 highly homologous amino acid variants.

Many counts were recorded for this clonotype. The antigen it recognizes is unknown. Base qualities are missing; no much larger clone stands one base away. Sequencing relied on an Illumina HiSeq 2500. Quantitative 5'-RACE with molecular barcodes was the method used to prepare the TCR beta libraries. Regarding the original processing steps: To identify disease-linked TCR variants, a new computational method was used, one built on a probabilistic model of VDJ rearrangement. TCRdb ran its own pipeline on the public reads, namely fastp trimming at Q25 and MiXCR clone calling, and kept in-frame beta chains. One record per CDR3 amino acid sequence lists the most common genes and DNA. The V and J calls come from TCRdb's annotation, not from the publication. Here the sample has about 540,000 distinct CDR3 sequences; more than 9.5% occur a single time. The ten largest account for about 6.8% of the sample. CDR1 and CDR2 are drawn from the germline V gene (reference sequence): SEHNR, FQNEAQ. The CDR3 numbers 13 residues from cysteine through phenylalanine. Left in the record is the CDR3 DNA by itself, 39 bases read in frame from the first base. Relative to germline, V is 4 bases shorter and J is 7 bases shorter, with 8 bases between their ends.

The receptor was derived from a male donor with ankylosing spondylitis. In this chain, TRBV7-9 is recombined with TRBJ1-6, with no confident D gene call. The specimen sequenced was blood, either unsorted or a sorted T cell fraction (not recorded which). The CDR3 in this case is CASSSQANSPLHF. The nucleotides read TGTGCCAGCAGCTCCCAAGCCAATTCACCCCTCCACTTT. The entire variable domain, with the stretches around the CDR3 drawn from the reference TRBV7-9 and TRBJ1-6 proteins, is DTGVSQNPRHKITKRGQNVTFRCDPISEHNRLYWYRQTLGQGPEFLTYFQNEAQLEKSRLLSDRFSAERPKGSFSTLEIQRTEQGDSAMYLCASSSQANSPLHFGNGTRLTVT.